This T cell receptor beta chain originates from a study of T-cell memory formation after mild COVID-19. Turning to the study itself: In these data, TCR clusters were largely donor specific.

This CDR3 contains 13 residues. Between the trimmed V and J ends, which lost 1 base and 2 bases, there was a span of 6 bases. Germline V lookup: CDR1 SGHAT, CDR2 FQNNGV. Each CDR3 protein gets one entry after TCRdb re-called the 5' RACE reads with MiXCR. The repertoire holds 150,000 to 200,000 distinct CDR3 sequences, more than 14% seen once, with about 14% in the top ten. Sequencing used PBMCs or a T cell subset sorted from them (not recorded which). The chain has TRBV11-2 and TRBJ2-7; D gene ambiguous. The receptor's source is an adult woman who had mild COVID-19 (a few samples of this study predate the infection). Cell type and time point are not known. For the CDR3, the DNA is TGTGCCAGCAGCTTAGCGACAACCTACGAGCAGTACTTC. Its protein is CASSLATTYEQYF.